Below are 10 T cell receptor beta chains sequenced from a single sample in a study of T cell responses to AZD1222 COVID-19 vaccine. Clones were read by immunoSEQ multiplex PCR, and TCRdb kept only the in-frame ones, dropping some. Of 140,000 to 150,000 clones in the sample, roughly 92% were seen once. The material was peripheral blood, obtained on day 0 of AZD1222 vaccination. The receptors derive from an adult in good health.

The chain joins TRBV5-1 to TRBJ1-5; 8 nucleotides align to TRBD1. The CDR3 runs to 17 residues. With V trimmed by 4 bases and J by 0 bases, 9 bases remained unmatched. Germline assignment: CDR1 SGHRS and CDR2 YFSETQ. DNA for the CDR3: TGCGCCAGCAGCCCCGGACAGGGACCTTATAGCAATCAGCCCCAGCATTTT. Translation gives CASSPGQGPYSNQPQHF.

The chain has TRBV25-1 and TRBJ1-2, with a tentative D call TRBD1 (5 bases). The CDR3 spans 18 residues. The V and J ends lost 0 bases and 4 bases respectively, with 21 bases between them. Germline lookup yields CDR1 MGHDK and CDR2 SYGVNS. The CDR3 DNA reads TGTGCCAGCAGTGAATATACGGGCAGGGAGCCATTTGGCTATGGCTACACCTTC. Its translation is CASSEYTGREPFGYGYTF.

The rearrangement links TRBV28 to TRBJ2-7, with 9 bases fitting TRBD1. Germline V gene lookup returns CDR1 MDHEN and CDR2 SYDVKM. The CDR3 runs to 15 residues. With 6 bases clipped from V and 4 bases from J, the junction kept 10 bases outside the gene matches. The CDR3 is CASSSAGTGWYEQYF. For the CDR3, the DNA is TGTGCCAGCAGCAGCGCCGGGACAGGGTGGTACGAGCAGTACTTC.

The CDR3 is CASSLGGRGDEKLFF. CDR3 nucleotides: TGTGCCAGCAGCCTAGGGGGTCGTGGGGATGAAAAACTGTTTTTT. The chain has TRBV9 and TRBJ1-4; tentatively, D is TRBD1 (6 bases). V shed 4 bases and J shed 6 bases, with 16 bases lying between them. Germline CDR1 SGDLS, CDR2 YYNGEE. There are 15 residues in the CDR3.

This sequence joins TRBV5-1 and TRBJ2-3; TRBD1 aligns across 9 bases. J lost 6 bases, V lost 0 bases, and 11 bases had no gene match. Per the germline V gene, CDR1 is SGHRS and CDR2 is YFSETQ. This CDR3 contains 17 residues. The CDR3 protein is CASSLGPGQGLYDTQYF. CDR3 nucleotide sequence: TGCGCCAGCAGCTTGGGTCCGGGACAGGGCTTATATGATACGCAGTATTTT.

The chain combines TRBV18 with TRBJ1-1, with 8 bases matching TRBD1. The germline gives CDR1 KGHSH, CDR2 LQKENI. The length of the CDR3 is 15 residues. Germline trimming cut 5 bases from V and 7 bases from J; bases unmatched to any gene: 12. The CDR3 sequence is CASSIMETGTGEAFF. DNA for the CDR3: TGTGCCAGCTCAATAATGGAAACCGGGACAGGTGAAGCTTTCTTT.

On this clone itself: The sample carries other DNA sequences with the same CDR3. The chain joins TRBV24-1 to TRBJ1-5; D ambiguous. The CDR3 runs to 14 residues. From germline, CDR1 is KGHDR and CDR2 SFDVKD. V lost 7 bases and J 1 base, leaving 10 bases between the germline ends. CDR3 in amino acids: CATRGDGSNQPQHF. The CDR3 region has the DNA TGTGCCACCAGGGGAGATGGGAGCAATCAGCCCCAGCATTTT.

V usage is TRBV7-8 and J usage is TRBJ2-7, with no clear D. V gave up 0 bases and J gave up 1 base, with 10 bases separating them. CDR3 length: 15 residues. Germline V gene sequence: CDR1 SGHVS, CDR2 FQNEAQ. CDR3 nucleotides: TGTGCCAGCAGCTTAGCGCCAGAAATTTCCTACGAGCAGTACTTC. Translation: CASSLAPEISYEQYF.

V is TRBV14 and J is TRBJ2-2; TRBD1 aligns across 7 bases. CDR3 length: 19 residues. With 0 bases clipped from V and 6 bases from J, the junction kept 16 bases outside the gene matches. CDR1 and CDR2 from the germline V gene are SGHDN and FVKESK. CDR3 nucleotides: TGTGCCAGCAGCCAAGATCGGAACAGGGGTGGAAGAAGCGCCGGGGAGCTGTTTTTT. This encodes CASSQDRNRGGRSAGELFF.

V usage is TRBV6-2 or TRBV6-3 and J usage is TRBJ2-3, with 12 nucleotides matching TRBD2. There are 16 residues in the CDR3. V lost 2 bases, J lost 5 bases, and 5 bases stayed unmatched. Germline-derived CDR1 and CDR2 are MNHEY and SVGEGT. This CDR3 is CASSYPTSGSRDTQYF. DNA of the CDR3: TGTGCCAGCAGTTACCCGACTAGCGGGAGTAGAGATACGCAGTATTTT.